Following are 32 T cell receptor beta chains from one sample sequenced in a study of blood T cells in healthy people across ages. Through a sample-barcoded 5' primer and a J-beta primer mix, a second PCR was run for about 6 to 12 cycles. TCRdb reprocessed the 5' RACE reads with MiXCR, giving one entry per CDR3 protein. In the table there are 1.5 million to 2 million distinct CDR3 sequences, 28% of which are singletons. The specimen was blood. The receptors come from a woman between 25 and 40 years old in good health.

This clonotype was observed a few times. One junction end does not reproduce the germline sequence, and a read error may be involved. The rearrangement joins TRBV7-3 to TRBJ2-6; the D gene is possibly TRBD2 (6 bases). CDR3 length: 17 residues. Germline V CDR1 and CDR2: SGHTA, FQGTGA. The CDR3 DNA sequence: TGTGCCAGCAGCCCCTGGGAGGCTGGCTCTGGGGCCAACGTCCGGACTTTC. Amino acids: CASSPWEAGSGANVRTF.

This clonotype was seen more than once but under ten times. An end of the junction does not agree with germline; a read error may underlie this. The V call is TRBV12-3 or TRBV12-4, the J call TRBJ2-7; D gene uncertain. This CDR3 is built from 14 residues. CDR3 DNA: TGTGCCGGCAGTTCTCCGGGCCTACCCTACGAGCAGTACTTC. This encodes CAGSSPGLPYEQYF.

The chain links TRBV20-1 to TRBJ2-3, with unresolved D. Germline V CDR1 and CDR2: DFQATT, SNEGSKA (reference sequence). V lost 4 bases and J 6 bases, leaving 20 bases between the germline ends. The CDR3 runs 15 residues. The CDR3, as DNA: TGCAGTGCTACCCGTTTAGTTTCAGACTGGGATACGCAGTATTTT. Protein: CSATRLVSDWDTQYF.

This clonotype was detected only once. The chain recombines TRBV2 with TRBJ2-3; no firm D call. Germline V lookup: CDR1 SNHLY, CDR2 FYNNEI. The CDR3 is made up of 15 amino acids. Trimming stripped 5 bases from V and 1 base from J, with 13 bases between. The CDR3 region has the DNA TGTGCCAGCAGTCGGCGGCTTGGAGGCACAGATACGCAGTATTTT. Translation gives CASSRRLGGTDTQYF.

V is TRBV28 and J is TRBJ2-7; the D gene is possibly TRBD2 (7 bases). V was cut by 3 bases and J by 7 bases, with 19 bases left in between. Germline V gene sequence: CDR1 MDHEN, CDR2 SYDVKM. The CDR3 consists of 15 residues. The DNA of the CDR3 is TGTGCCAGCAGTTTGTTCCGGGGGGCGGGGAGGGAGCAGTACTTC. It specifies CASSLFRGAGREQYF.

This clonotype was counted only a few times. The chain has TRBV5-1 and TRBJ2-5; D is possibly TRBD1 (6 bases). This CDR3 is 15 amino acids long. V was shortened by 5 bases and J by 5 bases, with 19 bases between the two germline ends. The germline gives CDR1 SGHRS, CDR2 YFSETQ. The CDR3 region has the DNA TGCGCCAGCAGGCCCCAGGGGCGACCTGAGGAGACCCAGTACTTC. Its protein is CASRPQGRPEETQYF.

J is TRBJ1-2 and V is TRBV20-1, with 12 bases matching TRBD1. There are 14 residues in the CDR3. After removal of 2 bases from V and 8 bases from J, the junction contained 6 bases not matched to a gene. Germline V gene data show CDR1 as DFQATT and CDR2 as SNEGSKA (reference sequence). In DNA, the CDR3 is TGCAGTGCTAGACGGGACAGGGGGCCTGAGGGCTACACCTTC. It yields the protein CSARRDRGPEGYTF.

There are a few counts of this clonotype. The gene calls are TRBV5-7 and TRBJ2-2, with a tentative D call TRBD1 (6 bases). TRBV5-7 is recorded as an ORF, its role being uncertain. This CDR3 contains 15 residues. V was cut by 1 base and J by 6 bases, with 13 bases left in between. CDR3 bases: TGTGCCAGCAGCTTGCATCCAGGGGCCCCCGGGGAGCTGTTTTTT. Translation: CASSLHPGAPGELFF.

This clonotype was seen more than once but under ten times. The J gene is TRBJ1-4, the V gene TRBV25-1; no definite D call. CDR1 and CDR2 from the germline V gene are MGHDK and SYGVNS. V dropped 2 bases and J dropped 0 bases, with 16 bases sitting between them. The CDR3 totals 18 residues. The CDR3 sequence is CASSEGRGGWATNEKLFF. The CDR3 DNA sequence: TGTGCCAGCAGTGAAGGGCGCGGCGGCTGGGCAACTAATGAAAAACTGTTTTTT. The variable domain in full, with the rest retrieved from reference TRBV25-1 and TRBJ1-4, is EADIYQTPRYLVIGTGKKITLECSQTMGHDKMYWYQQDPGMELHLIHYSYGVNSTEKGDLSSESTVSRIRTEHFPLTLESARPSHTSQYLCASSEGRGGWATNEKLFFGSGTQLSVL.

This clonotype has a count of ten or more. This chain links TRBV29-1 with TRBJ2-3; TRBD2 matches at 12 bases. J lost 3 bases, V lost 4 bases, and 5 bases had no gene match. The CDR3 is made up of 15 amino acids. From germline, CDR1 is SQVTM and CDR2 ANQGSEA. CDR3 amino acids: CSVAPTSGSTDTQYF. For the CDR3, the DNA is TGCAGCGTTGCCCCGACTAGCGGGAGTACAGATACGCAGTATTTT.

This clonotype has just a few counts. The chain links TRBV11-2 to TRBJ1-1; D call uncertain. The germline gives CDR1 SGHAT, CDR2 FQNNGV. Deletions cut 3 bases from V and 1 base from J, with 9 bases between. This CDR3 is built from 14 residues. The CDR3 loop reads CASSFPAANTEAFF. The CDR3 DNA is TGTGCCAGCAGCTTCCCCGCTGCGAACACTGAAGCTTTCTTT.

The CDR3 nucleotides are TGTGCCAGCAGAGCCCGGTGGCAGGGGGTTGACAGCATTCAGTACTTC. It translates to CASRARWQGVDSIQYF. The J gene is TRBJ2-4, the V gene TRBV2, with 7 bases lining up with TRBD1. The CDR3 runs to 16 residues. Germline lookup yields CDR1 SNHLY and CDR2 FYNNEI. After removal of 6 bases from V and 9 bases from J, the junction contained 17 bases not matched to a gene.

The CDR3 loop reads CASSHRAASTDTQYF. The CDR3, as DNA: TGCGCCAGCAGTCACAGAGCGGCTAGCACAGATACGCAGTATTTT. The chain joins TRBV5-1 to TRBJ2-3, with D tentatively TRBD2 (5 bases). The CDR3 is made up of 15 amino acids. Trimming took off 5 bases at V and 0 bases at J, with 13 bases between the two ends. Germline lookup yields CDR1 SGHRS and CDR2 YFSETQ.

This chain links TRBV10-3 with TRBJ1-1, with 8 bases lining up with TRBD1. J lost 3 bases, V lost 4 bases, and 7 bases had no gene match. The CDR3 loop spans 15 amino acids. CDR1 ENHRY and CDR2 SYGVKD come from the germline V gene. The CDR3 DNA sequence: TGTGCCATCAGTGGTCAGGGGGCGGGGGACACTGAAGCTTTCTTT. Its protein product is CAISGQGAGDTEAFF.

The chain combines TRBV3-1 with TRBJ2-1; 7 bases map to TRBD2. This CDR3 is 15 amino acids long. J gave up 7 bases and V 4 bases, and 10 bases lay outside the gene matches. Germline CDR1 is LGHDT and CDR2 is YNNKEL (reference sequence). Written as DNA, the CDR3 is TGTGCCAGCAGCCCCAGAGGACTAGGAGGGAATGAGCAGTTCTTC. Translation gives CASSPRGLGGNEQFF.

V is TRBV20-1 and J is TRBJ2-5, with 9 bases that match TRBD2. The germline gives CDR1 DFQATT, CDR2 SNEGSKA (reference sequence). The trim removed 0 bases at V and 5 bases at J, leaving 10 bases unmatched. The CDR3 is 16 amino acids. The CDR3 here is CSARDEAGGRWETQYF. The CDR3 DNA reads TGCAGTGCTAGAGATGAAGCGGGAGGTCGATGGGAGACCCAGTACTTC.

This rearrangement joins TRBV18 to TRBJ1-2; possible D gene TRBD1, 5 bases. The CDR3 loop spans 14 amino acids. Germline lookup yields CDR1 KGHSH and CDR2 LQKENI. Trimming took 2 bases from V and 6 from J, leaving 13 bases between them. CDR3 nucleotide sequence: TGTGCCAGCTCACCATTGGGCAGGGAGCATGGCTACACCTTC. This gives the protein CASSPLGREHGYTF.

The gene calls are TRBV27 and TRBJ2-2; D not resolved. From germline, CDR1 is MNHEY and CDR2 SMNVEV (reference sequence). This CDR3 region has 15 residues. Trimming left V 0 bases short and J 3 bases short, with 8 bases between. This CDR3 reads CASSLSAYDTGELFF. The DNA of the CDR3 is TGTGCCAGCAGTTTATCGGCCTACGACACCGGGGAGCTGTTTTTT.

This clonotype was seen ten or more times. V is TRBV10-2 and J is TRBJ1-2, with 7 bases matching TRBD1. Trimming cost V 6 bases and J 6 bases; bases outside gene matches: 7. This CDR3 has 13 residues. The V gene's germline CDR1 is WSHSY and CDR2 SAAADI. The CDR3, as DNA: TGCGCCAGCAGAACAGGGGTTGGGGATGGCTACACCTTC. Protein: CASRTGVGDGYTF.

This clonotype was seen only a few times. The chain links TRBV7-9 to TRBJ2-1; 9 positions match TRBD2. CDR1 and CDR2 from the germline V gene are SEHNR and FQNEAQ (reference sequence). CDR3 length: 14 amino acids. J lost 7 bases, V lost 8 bases, and 9 bases had no gene match. CDR3 sequence reads: CASSPSGVGNEQFF. DNA for the CDR3: TGTGCCAGCTCTCCTAGCGGGGTTGGTAATGAGCAGTTCTTC.

There are a few counts of this clonotype. This CDR3 is CASSLGTSGLPETQYF. The CDR3 DNA is TGTGCCAGCAGCTTAGGAACTAGCGGGCTCCCGGAGACCCAGTACTTC. V gene TRBV5-6 combines with J gene TRBJ2-5; 9 positions match TRBD2. Germline values: CDR1 SGHDT, CDR2 YYEEEE. The CDR3 runs to 16 residues. V lost 2 bases to trimming and J lost 5 bases; unmatched junction nucleotides: 10.

This clonotype was picked up a small number of times. The genes are TRBV7-8 and TRBJ2-7; no definite D call. Germline V gene data show CDR1 as SGHVS and CDR2 as FQNEAQ. Trimming stripped 2 bases from V and 3 bases from J, with 11 bases between. The CDR3 extends over 14 amino acids. The CDR3: CASSLNDFNYEQYF. The CDR3 nucleotides are TGTGCCAGCAGCTTAAATGATTTTAACTACGAGCAGTACTTC.

This clonotype was detected once. One end of the junction fails to match germline, which may point to a read error. The J gene is TRBJ2-1, the V gene TRBV27; TRBD2 matches at 14 bases. The CDR3 has 18 residues. Germline CDR1 and CDR2: MNHEY and SMNVEV (reference sequence). CDR3: CASSLLMGLAGVGNGQFF. For the CDR3, the DNA is TGTGCCAGCAGTTTACTGATGGGACTAGCGGGAGTTGGGAATGGGCAGTTCTTC.

J is TRBJ1-1 and V is TRBV10-3; 7 bases line up with TRBD1. Per the germline V gene, CDR1 is ENHRY and CDR2 is SYGVKD. V was pared by 6 bases and J by 5 bases, with 6 bases of the junction left unmatched. There are 13 residues in the CDR3. CDR3 coding DNA: TGTGCCATCAGACAGGGGACGGAAACTGAAGCTTTCTTT. It is translated as CAIRQGTETEAFF.

This clonotype was counted a few times. The chain recombines TRBV12-3 or TRBV12-4 with TRBJ2-3; D possibly corresponds to TRBD1 (5 bases). This CDR3 has 13 amino acids. Trimming left V 7 bases short and J 2 bases short, with 10 bases between. In nucleotides, the CDR3 is TGTGCCAGCAACCGACAGTCCACAGATACGCAGTATTTT. Amino acid sequence: CASNRQSTDTQYF.

To note about this clonotype: Its ends do not fully match the called genes, so a read error is possible. The chain has TRBV12-3 or TRBV12-4 and TRBJ1-5; D ambiguous. The CDR3 runs 14 residues. CDR3 loop: CVSSRTERSQPQHF. CDR3 nucleotide sequence: TGTGTCAGCAGCCGGACGGAGAGAAGTCAGCCCCAGCATTTT.

There are a few counts of this clonotype. The chain couples TRBV29-1 to TRBJ1-3; the match to TRBD1 covers 9 bases. The CDR3 covers 12 residues. Germline assignment: CDR1 SQVTM and CDR2 ANQGSEA. With 5 bases clipped from V and 4 bases from J, the junction kept 0 bases outside the gene matches. The chain's CDR3 is CSVTGGGNTIYF. CDR3 nucleotides: TGCAGCGTTACAGGGGGCGGAAACACCATATATTTT.

This clonotype was observed a few times. V and J are TRBV20-1 and TRBJ1-1; tentative D call: TRBD1 (5 bases). Trimming cost V 5 bases and J 0 bases, with 10 bases left between them. Germline assignment: CDR1 DFQATT and CDR2 SNEGSKA (reference sequence). This CDR3 contains 13 residues. CDR3 amino acids: CSAGQSMNTEAFF. DNA of the CDR3: TGCAGTGCTGGACAAAGCATGAACACTGAAGCTTTCTTT.

This clonotype was seen a few times. The chain is built from TRBV4-3 and TRBJ1-2; D ambiguous. V was clipped by 0 bases and J by 8 bases, with 16 bases between them. Germline V gene sequence: CDR1 LGHNA, CDR2 YSLEER. The CDR3 runs to 15 residues. Here the CDR3 reads CASSQDRTDVGGYTF. The DNA for the CDR3 is TGCGCCAGCAGCCAAGATCGGACGGATGTAGGGGGCTACACCTTC.

This clonotype was seen a handful of times. The rearrangement uses TRBV18 and TRBJ2-7; D is perhaps TRBD2 (6 bases). The CDR3 length is 14 residues. CDR1 KGHSH and CDR2 LQKENI come from the germline V gene. Trimming cost V 3 bases and J 2 bases, with 11 bases left between them. CDR3 amino acids: CASSPRETAYEQYF. Written as DNA, the CDR3 is TGTGCCAGCTCACCCCGGGAGACGGCCTACGAGCAGTACTTC. The whole variable domain, filled in from reference TRBV18 and TRBJ2-7, reads NAGVMQNPRHLVRRRGQEARLRCSPMKGHSHVYWYRQLPEEGLKFMVYLQKENIIDESGMPKERFSAEFPKEGPSILRIQQVVRGDSAAYFCASSPRETAYEQYFGPGTRLTVT.

This clonotype was counted only a few times. The chain combines TRBV3-1 with TRBJ2-5; D unresolved. There are 15 residues in the CDR3. V dropped 6 bases and J dropped 3 bases, with 17 bases sitting between them. The germline CDR1 and CDR2 sequences are LGHDT and YNNKEL (reference sequence). CDR3 amino acids: CASSITKPLKETQYF. For the CDR3, the DNA is TGTGCCAGCAGTATTACTAAGCCCCTGAAAGAGACCCAGTACTTC.

The sample holds a few counts of this clonotype. The V call is TRBV5-1, the J call TRBJ2-3; D is unresolved. The ends were cut back, 5 bases at V and 4 bases at J, with 5 bases in the middle. The CDR3 spans 11 residues. Germline V gene data show CDR1 as SGHRS and CDR2 as YFSETQ. The CDR3, as DNA: TGCGCCAGCAGGGGTTCAGATACGCAGTATTTT. Protein: CASRGSDTQYF.